This T cell receptor (beta chain) was sequenced in a study of T-cell reconstitution after alpha-beta-depleted transplantation in children (dated by TCRdb to between 2015 and 2016). A note on the overall study: Using TCR repertoire profiling, the study quantitatively followed how T-cell immune reconstitution unfolded in children after TCRalphabeta/CD19-depleted allogeneic hematopoietic cell transplantation.

Sequences MNHEY (CDR1) and SMNVEV (CDR2) are obtained from the germline V gene (reference sequence). Measured from the cysteine to the phenylalanine, the CDR3 is 16 residues long. Only the CDR3 region is kept as DNA, spanning 48 bases read in frame from base 1. The junction shows trimming of 0 bases on V and 2 bases on J, plus 14 bases between the germline ends. About this clonotype itself: This receptor's antigen is unknown. No base qualities exist here, and no much larger clone lies one base off it.

Study-level results and caveats: The apparently early recovery of alphabetaT-cell counts about two months after transplant reportedly depended on only several hundred rapidly expanded clones that came from non-depleted graft cells. The high TCRbeta diversity at day 60 in some patients was ascribed to recipient T cells and intrathymic progenitors that had survived conditioning. Over subsequent months, a decline in hyperexpanded clone frequencies was noted, and after one year, T-cell counts and TCRbeta diversity were mostly ascribed to newly produced T cells.

Libraries were constructed by PCR. The data were produced on an Illumina HiSeq 2500. To normalize quantification of the TCRbeta repertoire, the TCR libraries were built with molecular barcoding that relied on unique molecular identifiers. TCRdb handled the public reads itself, with Q25 trimming in fastp and clone calling in MiXCR, and kept productive beta chains. One record per CDR3 amino acid sequence lists the most common genes and DNA. Counted in this sample were some 840,000 distinct CDR3 sequences; roughly 15% of them appeared once. Approximately 5% of the sample comes from the top ten. Per the publication, the treatment or condition label means: allogeneic hematopoietic cell transplantation with graft depleted of TCRalphabeta T cells and CD19 B cells. Transplant recipients were children who received TCRalphabeta/CD19-depleted allogeneic hematopoietic cell grafts.

The source was PBMCs, mostly from graft donor cells, collected 360 days after TCRalphabeta/CD19-depleted stem cell transplant. This sequence uses TRBV27 and TRBJ2-7; the D gene is possibly TRBD1, with 7 bases matching. This sequence was found in a male patient aged 10-17 years who had a stem cell transplant for acute lymphoblastic leukemia, so the T cells may come from the graft donor. The CDR3 is CASSLSTGTFPYEQYF. The sequence in DNA is TGTGCCAGCAGTTTATCGACAGGGACTTTTCCCTACGAGCAGTACTTC.